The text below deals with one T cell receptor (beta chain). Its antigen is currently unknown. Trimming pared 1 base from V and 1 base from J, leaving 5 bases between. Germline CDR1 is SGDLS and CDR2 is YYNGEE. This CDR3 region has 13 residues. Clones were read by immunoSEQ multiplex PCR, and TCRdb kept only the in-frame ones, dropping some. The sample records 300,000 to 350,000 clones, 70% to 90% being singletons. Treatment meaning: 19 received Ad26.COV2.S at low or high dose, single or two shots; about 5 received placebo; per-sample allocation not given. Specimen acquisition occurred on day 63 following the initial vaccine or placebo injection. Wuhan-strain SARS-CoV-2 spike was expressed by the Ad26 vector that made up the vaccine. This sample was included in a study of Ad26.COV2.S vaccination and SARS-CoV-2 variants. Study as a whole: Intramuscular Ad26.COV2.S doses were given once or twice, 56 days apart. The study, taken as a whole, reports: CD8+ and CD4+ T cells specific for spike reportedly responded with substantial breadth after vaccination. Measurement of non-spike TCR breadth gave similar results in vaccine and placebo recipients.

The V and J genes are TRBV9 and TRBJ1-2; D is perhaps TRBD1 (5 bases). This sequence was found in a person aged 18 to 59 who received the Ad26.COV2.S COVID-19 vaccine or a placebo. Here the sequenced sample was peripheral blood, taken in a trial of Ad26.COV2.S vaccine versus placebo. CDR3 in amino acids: CASSVQGNYGYTF. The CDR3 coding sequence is TGTGCCAGCAGCGTACAGGGTAACTATGGCTACACCTTC.